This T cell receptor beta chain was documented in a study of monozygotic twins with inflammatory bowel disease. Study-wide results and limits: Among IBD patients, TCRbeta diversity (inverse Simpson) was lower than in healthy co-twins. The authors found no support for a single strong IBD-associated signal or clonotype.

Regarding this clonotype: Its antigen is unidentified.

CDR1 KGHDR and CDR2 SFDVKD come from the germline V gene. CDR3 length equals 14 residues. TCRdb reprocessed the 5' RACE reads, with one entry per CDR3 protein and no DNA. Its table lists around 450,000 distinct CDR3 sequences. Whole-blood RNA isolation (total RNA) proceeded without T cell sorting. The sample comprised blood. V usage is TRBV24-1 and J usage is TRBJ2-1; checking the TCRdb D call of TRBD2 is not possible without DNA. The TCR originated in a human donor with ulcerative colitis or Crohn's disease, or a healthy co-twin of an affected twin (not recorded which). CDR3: CATSGTSAYNEQFF.